A selection of T cell receptor beta chains follows, all from one sample in a study of cytomegalovirus exposure and HLA in healthy donors. Clones were read by immunoSEQ multiplex PCR, and TCRdb kept only the in-frame ones, dropping some. Of about 90,000 clones in the sample, about three quarters were seen once. The sample taken for sequencing was PBMCs. Receptor source: a boy aged 5-17 years in good health and CMV-seronegative. Each CDR3 is given with its conserved first and last residue. D genes are given only for firm matches. Expanded clones get a size class; other rows say once, few or many, or leave the size out.

abundance	len	v_gene	d_gene	j_gene	CDR3aa	CDR3nt
-	13	TRBV30	TRBD1	TRBJ1-1	CAWGDRGYTEAFF	TGTGCCTGGGGAGACAGGGGGTACACTGAAGCTTTCTTT
-	17	TRBV30	TRBD2	TRBJ2-3	CAWKIAGGPLSTDTQYF	TGTGCCTGGAAAATAGCGGGAGGGCCGTTAAGTACAGATACGCAGTATTTT
few	14	TRBV6-5	TRBD1	TRBJ1-4	CASRVDRGTEKLFF	TGTGCCAGCAGGGTGGACAGGGGGACGGAAAAACTGTTTTTT
-	12	TRBV30	-	TRBJ1-2	CAWSTGIGGYTF	TGTGCCTGGAGTACGGGAATAGGAGGCTACACCTTC
-	16	TRBV11-3	-	TRBJ2-5	CASSSGEITGQETQYF	TGTGCCAGCAGCTCGGGAGAAATTACGGGGCAAGAGACCCAGTACTTC
few	14	TRBV6-5	TRBD2	TRBJ2-7	CASSVGLAGYEQYF	TGTGCCAGCAGTGTGGGACTAGCGGGCTACGAGCAGTACTTC
once	15	TRBV11-2	TRBD1	TRBJ2-1	CASSLGQGAHNEQFF	TGTGCCAGCAGCTTGGGGCAGGGGGCGCACAATGAGCAGTTCTTC
once	11	TRBV4-1	-	TRBJ1-2	CASSQAQGLFF	TGCGCCAGCAGCCAAGCCCAGGGTCTCTTCTTC
-	13	TRBV2	-	TRBJ1-2	CASTIDSNYGYTF	TGTGCCAGCACCATAGACAGTAACTATGGCTACACCTTC
-	14	TRBV27	TRBD2	TRBJ2-7	CASSEGLAGGEQYF	TGTGCCAGCAGTGAGGGACTAGCGGGAGGCGAGCAGTACTTC
-	19	TRBV19	TRBD2	TRBJ2-1	CASSIAPRPLAGGHNEQFF	TGTGCCAGTAGTATAGCCCCACGGCCGCTAGCGGGAGGGCACAATGAGCAGTTCTTC
-	16	TRBV4-3	TRBD1	TRBJ1-1	CASSQDNGDRVTEAFF	TGCGCCAGCAGCCAAGATAACGGGGACAGGGTAACTGAAGCTTTCTTT
-	12	TRBV4-1	-	TRBJ2-1	CASSFRGDEQFF	TGCGCCAGCAGCTTCCGCGGCGATGAGCAGTTCTTC
once	15	TRBV29-1	-	TRBJ2-4	CSVVKDSLAKNIQYF	TGCAGCGTCGTTAAGGACAGTTTAGCCAAAAACATTCAGTACTTC
once	15	TRBV15	TRBD1	TRBJ1-5	CAIFRGQEINQPQHF	TGTGCCATTTTCCGGGGACAGGAGATTAATCAGCCCCAGCATTTT
-	15	TRBV6-4	TRBD2	TRBJ2-1	CASSDRAGGINEQFF	TGTGCCAGCAGTGACCGCGCGGGGGGCATCAATGAGCAGTTCTTC
-	15	TRBV9	TRBD1	TRBJ2-1	CASSVTGAANNEQFF	TGTGCCAGCAGTGTTACAGGGGCCGCGAACAATGAGCAGTTCTTC
few	16	TRBV6-1	-	TRBJ2-7	CASSEFVAGALYEQYF	TGTGCCAGCAGTGAATTTGTGGCAGGCGCTCTCTACGAGCAGTACTTC
-	15	TRBV4-3	-	TRBJ2-2	CASSPGSINTGELFF	TGCGCCAGCAGCCCAGGCTCGATAAACACCGGGGAGCTGTTTTTT
-	14	TRBV6-5	-	TRBJ2-3	CASSSGQATDTQYF	TGTGCCAGCAGTTCAGGACAAGCCACAGATACGCAGTATTTT
-	14	TRBV29-1	TRBD1	TRBJ1-1	CSVADRGRWSKAFF	TGCAGCGTCGCAGACAGGGGGCGGTGGTCTAAGGCTTTCTTT
-	13	TRBV19	-	TRBJ2-7	CASSITRSYEQYF	TGTGCCAGTAGTATAACTAGATCCTACGAGCAGTACTTC
few	17	TRBV5-1	-	TRBJ2-6	CASSSGQRSSGANVLTF	TGCGCCAGCAGCTCAGGACAGAGGAGCTCTGGGGCCAACGTCCTGACTTTC
-	14	TRBV29-1	-	TRBJ1-1	CSVERRVKDTEAFF	TGCAGCGTTGAAAGGAGGGTTAAGGACACTGAAGCTTTCTTT
-	12	TRBV30	-	TRBJ2-7	CAWSNTRDEQYF	TGTGCCTGGAGCAATACACGGGACGAGCAGTACTTC
once	13	TRBV7-3	-	TRBJ2-1	CASSFFESYEQFF	TGTGCCAGCAGCTTTTTTGAGTCTTATGAGCAGTTCTTC
few	14	TRBV7-3	-	TRBJ2-7	CASSLTTDSYEQYF	TGTGCCAGCAGCTTAACTACGGACAGTTACGAGCAGTACTTC